These 24 T cell receptor beta chains originate from one sample sequenced in a study of T cells after yellow fever vaccination. Each CDR3 protein gets one entry after TCRdb re-called the 5' RACE reads with MiXCR. The sample consists of about 340,000 distinct CDR3 sequences, approximately 12% of them appearing once. The specimen was CD4+ T cells sorted from PBMCs, collected 15 days after the yellow fever booster vaccination. The receptors derive from a man aged 18-30 years who received the YFV17D yellow fever vaccine.

Only a few counts were recorded for this clonotype. This rearrangement joins TRBV28 to TRBJ2-7; a weak D match, TRBD2 (5 bases). Germline assignment: CDR1 MDHEN and CDR2 SYDVKM. The CDR3 has 12 amino acids. The ends were cut back, 6 bases at V and 4 bases at J, with 10 bases in the middle. This CDR3 is CASSQTGYEQYV. The CDR3 bases are TGTGCCAGCAGCCAAACGGGGTACGAGCAGTACGTC.

This clonotype was observed at least ten times. The rearrangement uses TRBV18 and TRBJ2-2, with 9 nucleotides matching TRBD2. This CDR3 spans 16 amino acids. Germline CDR1 and CDR2: KGHSH and LQKENI. Germline trimming cut 0 bases from V and 4 bases from J; bases unmatched to any gene: 3. CDR3 nucleotides: TGTGCCAGCTCACCACCGATAGCGGGGGTCACCGGGGAGCTGTTTTTT. Protein product: CASSPPIAGVTGELFF.

This clonotype was counted at least ten times. This chain connects TRBV24-1 to TRBJ1-6, with TRBD1 as a possible D gene (5 bases). Trimming took 3 bases from V and 6 from J, leaving 11 bases between them. The germline V gene encodes CDR1 KGHDR and CDR2 SFDVKD. This CDR3 is built from 15 residues. The CDR3 is CATSDLGRLNSPLHF. The CDR3 DNA sequence: TGTGCCACCAGTGATCTGGGACGGCTTAATTCACCCCTCCACTTT.

The chain carries TRBV7-2 and TRBJ2-1, with D possibly being TRBD1 (5 bases). Germline V gene data show CDR1 as SGHTA and CDR2 as FQGNSA. This CDR3 has 14 amino acids. V shed 6 bases and J shed 8 bases, with 17 bases lying between them. CDR3 in DNA: TGTGCCAGCAGAGACAATCAGGGTCTCCATGAGCAGTTCTTC. This encodes CASRDNQGLHEQFF.

This chain uses TRBV20-1 with TRBJ1-1; D is unresolved. V lost 3 bases to trimming and J lost 4 bases, with 12 bases between them. Per germline, CDR1 DFQATT and CDR2 SNEGSKA (reference sequence). There are 13 residues in the CDR3. The CDR3 bases are TGCAGTGCTAGGGAGGGTTCGGGCACTGAAGCTTTCTTT. It yields the protein CSAREGSGTEAFF.

This clonotype was counted at least ten times. This chain links TRBV5-1 with TRBJ2-3; 8 bases line up with TRBD1. V lost 1 base, J lost 5 bases, and 0 bases stayed unmatched. Germline lookup yields CDR1 SGHRS and CDR2 YFSETQ. The CDR3 is 13 residues long. CDR3 sequence (DNA): TGCGCCAGCAGCTTGACAGGGGGAGATACGCAGTATTTT. Its protein product is CASSLTGGDTQYF.

The genes are TRBV20-1 and TRBJ1-3, with D possibly TRBD1 on 5 matching bases. The CDR3 loop spans 14 amino acids. V was pared by 6 bases and J by 6 bases, with 18 bases between. Germline assignment: CDR1 DFQATT and CDR2 SNEGSKA (reference sequence). The CDR3, as DNA: TGCAGTGCGGAGGGACGGGACGGGGAAAACACCATATATTTT. It is translated as CSAEGRDGENTIYF.

At least ten counts were recorded for this clonotype. V usage is TRBV6-6 and J usage is TRBJ2-1, with 12 bases aligning to TRBD1. V gave up 10 bases and J gave up 7 bases; unmatched junction bases: 11. The germline CDR1 and CDR2 sequences are MNHNY and SVGAGI (reference sequence). The CDR3 loop spans 15 amino acids. CDR3: CAISRGTGGGNEQFF. DNA for the CDR3: TGTGCCATCTCAAGGGGGACAGGGGGCGGGAATGAGCAGTTCTTC.

This clonotype was observed many times. The chain links TRBV18 to TRBJ2-3; 10 nucleotides align to TRBD2. Per germline, CDR1 KGHSH and CDR2 LQKENI. The CDR3 consists of 17 residues. V shed 4 bases and J 1 base; nucleotides not matched to a gene: 8. This chain's CDR3 is CASSRGGLAEGTDTQYF. CDR3 DNA sequence: TGTGCCAGCTCACGAGGCGGACTAGCGGAGGGCACAGATACGCAGTATTTT.

This clonotype was recorded at least ten times. The V gene is TRBV3-1, the J gene TRBJ2-1, with D possibly TRBD2 on 6 matching bases. The CDR3 is made up of 17 amino acids. V gave up 0 bases and J gave up 7 bases, with 19 bases separating them. In germline, CDR1 is LGHDT, CDR2 YNNKEL (reference sequence). The chain's CDR3 is CASSQEFSNGGRNEQFF. CDR3 DNA: TGTGCCAGCAGCCAAGAGTTCAGTAACGGGGGAAGGAATGAGCAGTTCTTC.

V gene TRBV6-6 combines with J gene TRBJ1-2; no definite D call. CDR3 length equals 16 residues. V shed 2 bases and J shed 4 bases, with 17 bases lying between them. CDR1 and CDR2 (germline): MNHNY, SVGAGI (reference sequence). The CDR3 region has the DNA TGTGCCAGCAGTTACGACGGAGCACCTCTTCCCTATGGCTACACCTTC. Its protein is CASSYDGAPLPYGYTF.

V is TRBV2 and J is TRBJ1-4, with D tentatively TRBD1 (6 bases). Germline V CDR1 and CDR2: SNHLY, FYNNEI. This CDR3 region has 14 residues. The V end was cut by 10 bases, the J end by 6 bases, with 18 bases between. CDR3 loop: CATGPGVDYEKLFF. DNA for the CDR3: TGTGCCACCGGACCAGGGGTAGATTATGAAAAACTGTTTTTT.

The J gene is TRBJ1-2, the V gene TRBV18; D is ambiguous. V lost 2 bases to trimming and J lost 5 bases, with 12 bases between them. Looked up from germline, CDR1 is KGHSH and CDR2 is LQKENI. The CDR3 covers 14 residues. Here the CDR3 DNA reads TGTGCCAGCTCACCAGCGACGGATGAGTATGGCTACACCTTC. Amino acids: CASSPATDEYGYTF.

The rearrangement uses TRBV20-1 and TRBJ1-6; the D gene is possibly TRBD1 (5 bases). The germline gives CDR1 DFQATT, CDR2 SNEGSKA (reference sequence). The CDR3 length is 13 residues. V was shortened by 3 bases and J by 8 bases, with 11 bases between the two germline ends. The CDR3 sequence is CSASSGSDSPLHF. The CDR3 DNA is TGCAGTGCTAGCTCAGGGAGCGATTCACCCCTCCACTTT.

This clonotype was detected a few times. The chain joins TRBV7-2 to TRBJ1-2, with a possible D match to TRBD1 (5 bases). Germline CDR1 reads SGHTA; CDR2 reads FQGNSA. The ends were cut back, 5 bases at V and 4 bases at J, with 11 bases in the middle. This CDR3 is 13 amino acids long. The DNA for the CDR3 is TGTGCCAGCAGCGAGGGGCCCTTCTATGGCTACACCTTC. It specifies CASSEGPFYGYTF.

This rearrangement joins TRBV5-1 to TRBJ2-1; 7 nucleotides line up with TRBD1. Germline V gene lookup returns CDR1 SGHRS and CDR2 YFSETQ. The CDR3 is 16 amino acids. The junction had 7 bases not matched to a gene; V was cut back by 4 bases and J by 0 bases. The CDR3 coding sequence is TGCGCCAGCAGCAAGAGAACAGGGGCCTCCTACAATGAGCAGTTCTTC. Encoded protein: CASSKRTGASYNEQFF. The entire variable domain, with the rest obtained from reference TRBV5-1 and TRBJ2-1, is as follows: KAGVTQTPRYLIKTRGQQVTLSCSPISGHRSVSWYQQTPGQGLQFLFEYFSETQRNKGNFPGRFSGRQFSNSRSEMNVSTLELGDSALYLCASSKRTGASYNEQFFGPGTRLTVL.

This clonotype showed up just a few times. The gene calls are TRBV27 and TRBJ2-2; TRBD1 aligns across 8 bases. The CDR3 contains 16 residues. The V and J ends lost 1 base and 1 base, in that order; junction bases with no gene match: 2. Germline CDR1 MNHEY, CDR2 SMNVEV (reference sequence). CDR3: CASSLFGQGNTGELFF. DNA for the CDR3: TGTGCCAGCAGTTTATTTGGACAGGGGAACACCGGGGAGCTGTTTTTT.

This clonotype was recorded many times. The chain joins TRBV7-2 to TRBJ2-5; no reliable D call. CDR3 length: 13 residues. CDR1 SGHTA and CDR2 FQGNSA come from the germline V gene. Trimming took 7 bases from V and 1 from J, leaving 10 bases between them. Here the CDR3 reads CASKPGVQETQYF. The CDR3 coding sequence is TGTGCCAGCAAGCCCGGAGTCCAAGAGACCCAGTACTTC.

This clonotype was seen ten or more times. This rearrangement joins TRBV12-5 to TRBJ2-2, with D perhaps TRBD2 (5 bases). This CDR3 spans 16 amino acids. Germline V CDR1 and CDR2: LGHNT, FRNRAP. The V and J ends lost 4 bases and 4 bases respectively, with 16 bases between them. DNA of the CDR3: TGTGCTAGTGGTTCCCGGGTCTCGGGGAGCACCGGGGAGCTGTTTTTT. It is translated as CASGSRVSGSTGELFF.

This clonotype has a count of ten or more. The V call is TRBV4-3, the J call TRBJ1-4; the D gene is possibly TRBD1 (5 bases). The germline V gene encodes CDR1 LGHNA and CDR2 YSLEER. The CDR3 is 15 residues long. V lost 4 bases and J 8 bases, leaving 17 bases between the germline ends. CDR3 bases: TGCGCCAGCAGCCCCTCTTCGGGGGTAAGCGAAAAACTGTTTTTT. Translation: CASSPSSGVSEKLFF.

The chain uses TRBV6-4 and TRBJ1-1; 7 nucleotides align to TRBD1. The germline CDR1 and CDR2 sequences are MRHNA and SNTAGT. The J segment lost 1 base and the V segment lost 4 bases, leaving 3 bases of the junction unmatched. There are 14 residues in the CDR3. DNA for the CDR3: TGTGCCAGCAGTGCGGACAGGTGGAACACTGAAGCTTTCTTT. It specifies CASSADRWNTEAFF.

The rearrangement uses TRBV6-1 and TRBJ2-5, with no clear D. Trimming left V 4 bases short and J 5 bases short, with 5 bases between. In germline, CDR1 is MNHNS, CDR2 SASEGT. This CDR3 spans 11 amino acids. The CDR3: CASSVKETQYF. CDR3 in DNA: TGTGCCAGCAGTGTAAAGGAGACCCAGTACTTC.

This clonotype was detected a few times. V gene TRBV5-1 combines with J gene TRBJ1-4; D call uncertain. Trimming took off 1 base at V and 8 bases at J, with 9 bases between the two ends. The CDR3 has 13 residues. Germline-derived CDR1 and CDR2 are SGHRS and YFSETQ. The CDR3 loop is CASSLRQTEKLFF. The CDR3 DNA reads TGCGCCAGCAGCTTGCGTCAAACGGAAAAACTGTTTTTT. Full variable domain (remainder filled in from reference TRBV5-1 and TRBJ1-4): KAGVTQTPRYLIKTRGQQVTLSCSPISGHRSVSWYQQTPGQGLQFLFEYFSETQRNKGNFPGRFSGRQFSNSRSEMNVSTLELGDSALYLCASSLRQTEKLFFGSGTQLSVL.

The rearrangement uses TRBV6-6 and TRBJ2-7; D gene unclear. V was pared by 7 bases and J by 1 base, with 17 bases between. The CDR3 is 15 residues long. The germline V gene encodes CDR1 MNHNY and CDR2 SVGAGI (reference sequence). The CDR3 DNA follows: TGTGCCAGCACCCCCGATGGTTCCCAATCCTACGAGCAGTACGTC. Translation: CASTPDGSQSYEQYV.